This T cell receptor beta chain stems from a study of cytomegalovirus exposure and HLA in healthy donors. Germline values: CDR1 SGDLS, CDR2 YYNGEE. J was trimmed by 7 bases and V by 4 bases; bases with no gene match: 7. The CDR3 spans 15 residues. Study-level points and caveats: Among immune exposure information, only CMV serostatus was available. A prior analysis recorded that most TCR beta V segments were productive about 87% or about 30% of the time.

With 60 Vbeta and 13 Jbeta primers, the PCR was carried out. The method was immunoSEQ multiplex PCR; TCRdb's version includes in-frame clones alone and lacks a portion of them. The table lists under 100,000 clones, 65% to 80% of them singletons. About this clone: Its cognate antigen is unknown.

The sample was PBMCs. The origin of this receptor is a man aged 25 to 40 in good health and CMV-seronegative. The gene calls are TRBV9 and TRBJ2-7, with 14 bases that match TRBD2. CDR3 sequence reads: CASSPGGLAGDEQYF. Written as DNA, the CDR3 is TGTGCCAGCAGCCCAGGGGGACTAGCGGGAGATGAGCAGTACTTC.